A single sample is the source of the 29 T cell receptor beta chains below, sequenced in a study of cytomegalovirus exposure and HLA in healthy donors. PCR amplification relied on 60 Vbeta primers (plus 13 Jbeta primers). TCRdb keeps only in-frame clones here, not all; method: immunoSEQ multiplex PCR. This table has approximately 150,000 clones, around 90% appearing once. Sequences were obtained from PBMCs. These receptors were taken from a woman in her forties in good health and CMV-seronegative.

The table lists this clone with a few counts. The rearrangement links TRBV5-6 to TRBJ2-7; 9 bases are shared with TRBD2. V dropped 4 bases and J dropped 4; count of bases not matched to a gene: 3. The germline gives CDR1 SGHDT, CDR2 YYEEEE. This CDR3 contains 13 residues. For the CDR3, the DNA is TGTGCCAGCAGCCTAGCGGGAAGTTACGAGCAGTACTTC. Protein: CASSLAGSYEQYF.

For the CDR3, the DNA is TGTGCCAGCAGCGCGGTCACTAGCGGAGAGACCCAGTACTTC. Amino acid sequence: CASSAVTSGETQYF. The chain combines TRBV9 with TRBJ2-5, with 8 bases identical to TRBD2. Germline lookup yields CDR1 SGDLS and CDR2 YYNGEE. The CDR3 runs 14 residues. J was trimmed by 4 bases and V by 3 bases; bases with no gene match: 5.

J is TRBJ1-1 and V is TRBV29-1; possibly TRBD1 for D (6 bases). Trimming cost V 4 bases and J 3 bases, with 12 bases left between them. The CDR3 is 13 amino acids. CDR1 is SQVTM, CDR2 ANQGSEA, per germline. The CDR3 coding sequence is TGCAGCGTTGCTCAGGGGACCGACACTGAAGCTTTCTTT. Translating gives CSVAQGTDTEAFF.

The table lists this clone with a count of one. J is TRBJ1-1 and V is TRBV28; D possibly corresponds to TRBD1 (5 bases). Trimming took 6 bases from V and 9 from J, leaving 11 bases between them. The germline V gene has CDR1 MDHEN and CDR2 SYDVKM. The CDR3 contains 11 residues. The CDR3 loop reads CASSPRQKAFF. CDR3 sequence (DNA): TGTGCCAGCAGCCCAAGACAGAAAGCTTTCTTT.

The CDR3 here is CASSRSPRGSKNIQYF. Here the CDR3 DNA reads TGTGCCAGCAGCAGATCTCCCAGGGGGTCCAAAAACATTCAGTACTTC. The V call is TRBV6-6, the J call TRBJ2-4, with TRBD1 identical over 7 bases. Germline V lookup: CDR1 MNHNY, CDR2 SVGAGI (reference sequence). The junction had 10 bases not matched to a gene; V was cut back by 6 bases and J by 2 bases. The CDR3 extends over 16 amino acids.

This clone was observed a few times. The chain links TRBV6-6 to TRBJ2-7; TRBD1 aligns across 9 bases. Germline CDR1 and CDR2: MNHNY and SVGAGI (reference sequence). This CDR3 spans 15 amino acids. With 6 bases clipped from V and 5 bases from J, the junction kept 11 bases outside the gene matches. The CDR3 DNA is TGTGCCAGCAGCCACAGGGGACAGGGAATAGACGAGCAGTACTTC. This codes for CASSHRGQGIDEQYF.

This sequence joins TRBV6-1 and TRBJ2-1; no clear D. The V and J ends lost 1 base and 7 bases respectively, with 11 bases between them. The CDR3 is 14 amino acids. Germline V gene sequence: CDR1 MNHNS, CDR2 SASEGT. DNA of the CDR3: TGTGCCAGCAGTGAAGGGCATAACGTGAATGAGCAGTTCTTC. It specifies CASSEGHNVNEQFF.

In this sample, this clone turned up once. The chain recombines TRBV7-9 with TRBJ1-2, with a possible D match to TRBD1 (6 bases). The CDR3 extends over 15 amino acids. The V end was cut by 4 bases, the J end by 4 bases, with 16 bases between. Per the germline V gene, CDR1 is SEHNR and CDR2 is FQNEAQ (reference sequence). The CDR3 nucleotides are TGTGCCAGCAGCTCATATACAGGGCCGGTCTATGGCTACACCTTC. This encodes CASSSYTGPVYGYTF.

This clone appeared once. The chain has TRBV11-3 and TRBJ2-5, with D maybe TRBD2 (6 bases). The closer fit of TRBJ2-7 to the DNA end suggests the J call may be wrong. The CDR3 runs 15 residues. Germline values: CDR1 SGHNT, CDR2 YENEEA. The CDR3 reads CASSSGTLLSYEQYF. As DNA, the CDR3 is TGTGCCAGCAGCTCCGGGACTCTCCTCTCCTACGAGCAGTACTTC.

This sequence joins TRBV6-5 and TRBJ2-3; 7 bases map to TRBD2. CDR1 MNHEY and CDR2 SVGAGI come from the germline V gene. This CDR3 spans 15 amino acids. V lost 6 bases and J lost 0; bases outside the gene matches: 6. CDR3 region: CASRASGSSTDTQYF. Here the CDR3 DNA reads TGTGCCAGCAGGGCTAGCGGAAGTAGCACAGATACGCAGTATTTT.

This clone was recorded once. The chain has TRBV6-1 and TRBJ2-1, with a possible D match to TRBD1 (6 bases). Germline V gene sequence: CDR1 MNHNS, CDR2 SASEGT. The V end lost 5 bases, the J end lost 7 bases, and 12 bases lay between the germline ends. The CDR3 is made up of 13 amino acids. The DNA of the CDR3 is TGTGCCAGCAGTCGGACAGAAACAAATGAGCAGTTCTTC. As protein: CASSRTETNEQFF.

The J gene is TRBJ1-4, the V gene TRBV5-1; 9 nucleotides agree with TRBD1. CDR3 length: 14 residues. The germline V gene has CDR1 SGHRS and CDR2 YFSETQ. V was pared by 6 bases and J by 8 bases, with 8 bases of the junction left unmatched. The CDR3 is CASTADRGGEKLFF. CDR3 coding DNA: TGCGCCAGCACCGCGGACAGGGGCGGAGAAAAACTGTTTTTT.

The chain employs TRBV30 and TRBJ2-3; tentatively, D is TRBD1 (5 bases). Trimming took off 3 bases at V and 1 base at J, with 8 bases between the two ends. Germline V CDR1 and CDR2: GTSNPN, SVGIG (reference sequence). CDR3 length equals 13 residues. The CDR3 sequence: CAWRDTGTDTQYF. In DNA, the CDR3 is TGTGCCTGGAGGGACACGGGCACAGATACGCAGTATTTT. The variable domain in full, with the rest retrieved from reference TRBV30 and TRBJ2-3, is SQTIHQWPATLVQPVGSPLSLECTVEGTSNPNLYWYRQAAGRGLQLLFYSVGIGQISSEVPQNLSASRPQDRQFILSSKKLLLSDSGFYLCAWRDTGTDTQYFGPGTRLTVL.

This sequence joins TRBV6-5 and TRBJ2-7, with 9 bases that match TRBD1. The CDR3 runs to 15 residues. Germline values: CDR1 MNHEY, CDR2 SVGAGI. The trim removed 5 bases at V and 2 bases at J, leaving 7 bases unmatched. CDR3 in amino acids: CASSVGQGGTYEQYF. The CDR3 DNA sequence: TGTGCCAGCAGTGTGGGACAGGGAGGGACCTACGAGCAGTACTTC.

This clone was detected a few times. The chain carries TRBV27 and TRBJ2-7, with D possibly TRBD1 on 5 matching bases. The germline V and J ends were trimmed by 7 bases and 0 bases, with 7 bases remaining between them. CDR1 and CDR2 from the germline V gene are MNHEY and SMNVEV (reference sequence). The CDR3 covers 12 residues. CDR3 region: CASTDSSYEQYF. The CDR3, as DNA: TGTGCCAGCACCGACAGCTCCTACGAGCAGTACTTC.

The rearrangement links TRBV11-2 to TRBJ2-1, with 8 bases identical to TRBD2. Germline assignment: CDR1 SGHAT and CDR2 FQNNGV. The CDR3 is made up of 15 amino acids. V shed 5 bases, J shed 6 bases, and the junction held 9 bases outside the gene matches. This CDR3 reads CASSLWTSLGNEQFF. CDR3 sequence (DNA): TGTGCCAGCAGCCTATGGACTAGCTTAGGCAATGAGCAGTTCTTC.

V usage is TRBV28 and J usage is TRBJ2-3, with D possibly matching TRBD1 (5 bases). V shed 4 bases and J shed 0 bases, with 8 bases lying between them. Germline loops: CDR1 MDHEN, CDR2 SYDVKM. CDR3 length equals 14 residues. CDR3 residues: CASSWGGSTDTQYF. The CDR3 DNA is TGTGCCAGCAGTTGGGGCGGTAGCACAGATACGCAGTATTTT.

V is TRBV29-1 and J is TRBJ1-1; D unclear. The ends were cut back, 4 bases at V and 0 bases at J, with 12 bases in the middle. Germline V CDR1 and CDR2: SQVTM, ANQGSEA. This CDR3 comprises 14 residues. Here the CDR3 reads CSVATGSMNTEAFF. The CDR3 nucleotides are TGCAGCGTTGCCACCGGGAGCATGAACACTGAAGCTTTCTTT.

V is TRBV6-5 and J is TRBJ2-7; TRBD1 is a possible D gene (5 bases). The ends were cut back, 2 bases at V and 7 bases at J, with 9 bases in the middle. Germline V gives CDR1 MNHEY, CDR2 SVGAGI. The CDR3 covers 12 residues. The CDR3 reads CASSYARDEQYF. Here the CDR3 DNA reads TGTGCCAGCAGTTACGCCAGGGATGAGCAGTACTTC.

CDR3 protein: CASSPDKYSTNEKLFF. Written as DNA, the CDR3 is TGTGCCAGCAGCCCGGACAAATACTCAACTAATGAAAAACTGTTTTTT. J is TRBJ1-4 and V is TRBV11-3; a weak D match, TRBD1 (5 bases). Trimming removed 5 bases at V and 0 bases at J, with 13 bases between. The CDR3 extends over 16 amino acids. CDR1 and CDR2 (germline): SGHNT, YENEEA. Looking up the rest from reference TRBV11-3 and TRBJ1-4 gives the full variable domain: EAGVVQSPRYKIIEKKQPVAFWCNPISGHNTLYWYLQNLGQGPELLIRYENEEAVDDSQLPKDRFSAERLKGVDSTLKIQPAELGDSAVYLCASSPDKYSTNEKLFFGSGTQLSVL.

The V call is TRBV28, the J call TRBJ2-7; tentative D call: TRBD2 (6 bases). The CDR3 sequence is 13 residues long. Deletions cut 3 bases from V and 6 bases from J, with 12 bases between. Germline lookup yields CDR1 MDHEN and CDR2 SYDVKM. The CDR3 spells CASSLIQGGEQYF. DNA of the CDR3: TGTGCCAGCAGTTTGATCCAGGGAGGCGAGCAGTACTTC. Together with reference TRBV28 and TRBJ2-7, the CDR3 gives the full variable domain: DVKVTQSSRYLVKRTGEKVFLECVQDMDHENMFWYRQDPGLGLRLIYFSYDVKMKEKGDIPEGYSVSREKKERFSLILESASTNQTSMYLCASSLIQGGEQYFGPGTRLTVT.

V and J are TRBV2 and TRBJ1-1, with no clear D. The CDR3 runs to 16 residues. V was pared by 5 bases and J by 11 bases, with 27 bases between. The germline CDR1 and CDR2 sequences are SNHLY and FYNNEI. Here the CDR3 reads CASSPRLERPKVGAFF. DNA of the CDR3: TGTGCCAGCAGTCCGAGACTAGAACGTCCTAAGGTCGGGGCTTTCTTT.

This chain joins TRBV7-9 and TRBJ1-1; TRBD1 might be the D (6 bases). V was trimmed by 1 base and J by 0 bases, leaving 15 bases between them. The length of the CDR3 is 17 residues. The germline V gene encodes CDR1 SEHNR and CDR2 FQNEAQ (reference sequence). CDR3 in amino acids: CASSLGGRGVMNTEAFF. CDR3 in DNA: TGTGCCAGCAGCTTAGGGGGGCGAGGGGTTATGAACACTGAAGCTTTCTTT.

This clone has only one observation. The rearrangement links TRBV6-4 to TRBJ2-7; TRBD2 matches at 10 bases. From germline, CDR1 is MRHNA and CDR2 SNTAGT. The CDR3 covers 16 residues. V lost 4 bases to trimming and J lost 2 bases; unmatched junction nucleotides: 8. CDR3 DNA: TGTGCCAGCAGTGGGTTCAGACTAGCGGGCCCCTACGAGCAGTACTTC. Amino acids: CASSGFRLAGPYEQYF.

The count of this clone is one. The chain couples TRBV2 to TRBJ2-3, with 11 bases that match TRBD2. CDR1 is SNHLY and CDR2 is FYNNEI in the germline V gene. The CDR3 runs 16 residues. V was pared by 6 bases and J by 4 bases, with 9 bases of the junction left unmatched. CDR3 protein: CASRGRGLAGPDTQYF. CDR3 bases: TGTGCCAGCAGAGGCCGAGGACTAGCGGGCCCAGATACGCAGTATTTT.

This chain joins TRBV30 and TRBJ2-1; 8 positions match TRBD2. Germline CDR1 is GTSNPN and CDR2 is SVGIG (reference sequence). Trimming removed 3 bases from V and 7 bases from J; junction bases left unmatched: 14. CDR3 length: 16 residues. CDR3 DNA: TGTGCCTGGAGAACCCGGGGGGGAGCATCGAGGAATGAGCAGTTCTTC. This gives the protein CAWRTRGGASRNEQFF.

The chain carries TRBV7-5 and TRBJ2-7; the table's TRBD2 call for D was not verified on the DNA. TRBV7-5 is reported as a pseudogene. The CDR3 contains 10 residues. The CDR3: CARSLGGQYF. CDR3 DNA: TGTGCCAGAAGCTTAGGAGGGCAGTACTTC.

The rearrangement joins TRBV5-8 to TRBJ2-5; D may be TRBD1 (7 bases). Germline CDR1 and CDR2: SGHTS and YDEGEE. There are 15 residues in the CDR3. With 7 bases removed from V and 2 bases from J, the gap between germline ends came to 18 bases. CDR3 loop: CASGRQGLQQETQYF. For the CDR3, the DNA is TGTGCCAGCGGCCGACAGGGACTTCAGCAAGAGACCCAGTACTTC.

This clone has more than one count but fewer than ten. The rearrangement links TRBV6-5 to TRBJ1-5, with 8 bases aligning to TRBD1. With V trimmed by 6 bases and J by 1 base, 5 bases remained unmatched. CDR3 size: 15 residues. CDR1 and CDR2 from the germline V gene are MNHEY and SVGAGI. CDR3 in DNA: TGTGCCAGCAGCAAAGACAGGGGAAGCAATCAGCCCCAGCATTTT. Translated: CASSKDRGSNQPQHF.